The clone carrying this TCR beta chain was counted only a few times. Its matching antigen is unknown. These data belong to a study of T-cell memory formation after mild COVID-19. Study information: TCR clustering was largely donor specific.

Germline loops: CDR1 SSHAT, CDR2 FNYEAQ (reference sequence). The CDR3 covers 15 residues. Via MiXCR, TCRdb re-called the 5' RACE reads, giving one row per CDR3 protein. This table has hundreds of thousands of distinct CDR3 sequences, 20% to 25% appearing once. Broader study findings: Later expanders leaned toward CD4+, whereas clones contracting from day 15 to 85 were balanced CD4/CD8.

Sequenced material: PBMCs or a T cell subset sorted from them (not recorded which). This chain uses TRBV7-7 with TRBJ2-2, with 8 bases fitting TRBD1. The TCR sequence derives from an adult woman who had mild COVID-19 (a few samples of this study predate the infection). Cell type and time point are not known. Written as DNA, the CDR3 is TGTGCTAGCCGATATTTACAGGGGGAAGTCGGGGAGCTGTTTTTT. Residues: CASRYLQGEVGELFF.